This is a list of T cell receptor beta chains from one sample in a study of T-cell memory formation after mild COVID-19. In TCRdb, the 5' RACE reads were re-called with MiXCR into one record per CDR3 protein. The sample yields approximately 230,000 distinct CDR3 sequences, about a sixth seen once. The material sequenced was PBMCs or a T cell subset sorted from them (not recorded which). The receptors were sampled from a man aged 18 to 30 who had mild COVID-19 (a few samples of this study predate the infection). Cell type and time point are not known. The CDR3 runs from the conserved cysteine through the conserved F or W. A D gene is named only where the DNA matches it firmly. Only part of the rows carry a size: once, few, many, or a class if the clone is expanded.

clone size | J gene | V gene | D gene | CDR3 protein | CDR3 DNA
. | TRBJ1-1 | TRBV7-2 | TRBD1 | CASSLGGTGLRAFF | TGTGCCAGCAGCTTAGGGGGGACAGGGCTTCGAGCTTTCTTT
few | TRBJ1-1 | TRBV5-1 | . | CASSLVAGEAFF | TGCGCCAGCAGCTTGGTAGCGGGTGAAGCTTTCTTT
once | TRBJ2-3 | TRBV20-1 | . | CSATLAWGPNTQYF | TGCAGTGCCACACTAGCGTGGGGGCCAAATACGCAGTATTTT
. | TRBJ1-2 | TRBV7-9 | TRBD1 | CASSLWTGGARYGYTF | TGTGCCAGCAGCCTTTGGACAGGGGGCGCGAGGTATGGCTACACCTTC
. | TRBJ2-5 | TRBV7-7 | . | CASSLGPGLETQYF | TGTGCTAGCAGCTTAGGTCCAGGGTTGGAGACCCAGTACTTC
. | TRBJ2-5 | TRBV15 | . | CATSSHLTETQYF | TGTGCCACCAGCTCCCACCTTACAGAGACCCAGTACTTC
. | TRBJ1-5 | TRBV7-2 | . | CASSLGGGQVNQPQHF | TGTGCCAGCAGCTTAGGAGGGGGTCAAGTCAATCAGCCCCAGCATTTT
few | TRBJ1-2 | TRBV15 | TRBD1 | CATSGWDSRRKDYGYTF | TGTGCCACCAGCGGCTGGGACAGCCGACGAAAAGATTATGGCTACACCTTC
few | TRBJ1-2 | TRBV19 | . | CASQSGQPSGYTF | TGTGCCAGTCAATCAGGACAGCCTTCTGGCTACACCTTC
few | TRBJ1-5 | TRBV28 | . | CASSSLGLNQPQHF | TGTGCCAGCAGTTCCCTGGGGCTTAATCAGCCCCAGCATTTT
few | TRBJ2-1 | TRBV9 | TRBD1 | CASTPGQPYNEQFF | TGTGCCAGCACCCCGGGACAGCCTTACAATGAGCAGTTCTTC
few | TRBJ2-4 | TRBV12-5 | . | CASAPGAKNIQYF | TGTGCTAGCGCTCCGGGGGCCAAAAACATTCAGTACTTC
. | TRBJ1-1 | TRBV9 | . | CASSARPGEAFF | TGTGCCAGCAGCGCGCGACCGGGTGAAGCTTTCTTT
. | TRBJ2-5 | TRBV7-3 | . | CASSLTSSGLAAHVF | TGTGCCAGCAGCTTAACGTCTTCCGGCCTAGCCGCGCATGTTTTC
few | TRBJ2-2 | TRBV7-3 | . | CASSISGTQTGELFF | TGTGCCAGCAGCATATCGGGGACCCAAACCGGGGAGCTGTTTTTT
few | TRBJ2-1 | TRBV5-1 | . | CASSGLGGDEQFF | TGCGCCAGCAGCGGACTAGGGGGTGATGAGCAGTTCTTC
many | TRBJ2-5 | TRBV10-2 | . | CASSESVTQYF | TGCGCCAGCAGTGAGTCAGTGACCCAGTACTTC
few | TRBJ2-5 | TRBV5-5 | TRBD2 | CASSLQMRGVGETQYF | TGTGCCAGCAGCTTGCAAATGCGGGGGGTCGGGGAGACCCAGTACTTC
few | TRBJ2-1 | TRBV11-2 | . | CASSPVTRGYEQFF | TGTGCCAGCAGCCCCGTTACTAGGGGGTATGAGCAGTTCTTC
few | TRBJ2-1 | TRBV29-1 | TRBD1 | CSVRTGGYNEQFF | TGCAGCGTTCGGACAGGCGGATACAATGAGCAGTTCTTC
few | TRBJ2-2 | TRBV11-2 | TRBD2 | CASNPLAGGPQTGELFF | TGTGCCAGCAACCCGCTAGCGGGGGGGCCGCAAACCGGGGAGCTGTTTTTT
. | TRBJ2-2 | TRBV7-7 | . | CASSPDRSGELFF | TGTGCCAGCAGCCCCGACAGGTCCGGGGAGCTGTTTTTT
. | TRBJ1-4 | TRBV9 | . | CASSPGWSNEKLFF | TGTGCCAGCAGCCCAGGGTGGAGTAATGAAAAACTGTTTTTT
few | TRBJ2-1 | TRBV5-5 | TRBD2 | CASSRSQRGGGRLEQFF | TGTGCCAGCAGCCGTTCCCAGCGGGGGGGCGGAAGACTTGAGCAGTTCTTC
few | TRBJ1-3 | TRBV7-9 | TRBD1 | CASSLQGAISGNTIYF | TGTGCCAGCAGCCTGCAGGGGGCTATTAGTGGAAACACCATATATTTT
few | TRBJ2-5 | TRBV12-3/TRBV12-4 | TRBD1 | CASSPGQGEKTQYF | TGTGCCAGCAGTCCGGGACAGGGTGAAAAGACCCAGTACTTC
many | TRBJ2-3 | TRBV5-1 | TRBD2 | CASSRAGGDVTQYF | TGCGCCAGCAGCCGCGCCGGGGGGGACGTGACGCAGTATTTT
. | TRBJ1-3 | TRBV7-2 | TRBD1 | CASSLESTGSGNTIYF | TGTGCCAGCAGCTTAGAGTCGACAGGGTCTGGAAACACCATATATTTT
. | TRBJ1-1 | TRBV20-1 | TRBD1 | CSATGTGTRSEAFF | TGCAGTGCTACCGGGACAGGGACTCGCAGTGAAGCTTTCTTT
few | TRBJ2-1 | TRBV3-1 | . | CASSQGGSRGEQFF | TGTGCCAGCAGCCAAGGGGGGTCGCGGGGTGAGCAGTTCTTC
. | TRBJ2-3 | TRBV24-1 | . | CATSGRRDTQYF | TGTGCCACCAGTGGTAGAAGGGATACGCAGTATTTT
. | TRBJ2-1 | TRBV4-2 | . | CASSQGEGTDNEQFF | TGTGCCAGCAGCCAAGGTGAAGGGACCGACAATGAGCAGTTCTTC
. | TRBJ2-5 | TRBV19 | TRBD2 | CATIAGETQYF | TGTGCCACCATAGCGGGGGAGACCCAGTACTTC
once | TRBJ2-2 | TRBV19 | . | CASSMRHATPGELFF | TGTGCCAGTAGTATGCGACACGCGACCCCCGGGGAGCTGTTTTTT
. | TRBJ1-2 | TRBV7-2 | . | CASSLSRERWNYGYTF | TGTGCCAGCAGCTTATCCAGGGAGAGATGGAACTATGGCTACACCTTC
. | TRBJ2-1 | TRBV11-1 | . | CASSLRDSSYNEQFF | TGTGCCAGCAGTTTGCGGGATAGCTCCTACAATGAGCAGTTCTTC
few | TRBJ2-1 | TRBV11-2 | . | CASSSPARRPYNEQFF | TGTGCCAGCAGCAGCCCTGCCCGCAGACCCTACAATGAGCAGTTCTTC
. | TRBJ2-2 | TRBV7-2 | TRBD1 | CASSLQGPTNTGELFF | TGTGCCAGCAGCCTACAGGGGCCTACTAACACCGGGGAGCTGTTTTTT
few | TRBJ2-2 | TRBV6-6 | . | CASRKRGWETGELFF | TGTGCCAGCAGAAAGAGAGGGTGGGAGACCGGGGAGCTGTTTTTT
few | TRBJ2-1 | TRBV5-1 | . | CASSSFGDEQFF | TGCGCCAGCAGCTCCTTTGGGGATGAGCAGTTCTTC
many | TRBJ1-1 | TRBV5-1 | . | CASRQGRDTEAFF | TGCGCCAGCAGGCAGGGGAGAGACACTGAAGCTTTCTTT
many | TRBJ1-4 | TRBV6-5 | TRBD1 | CASSYGDRDNEKLFF | TGTGCCAGCAGTTATGGAGACAGGGATAATGAAAAACTGTTTTTT
few | TRBJ1-3 | TRBV5-8 | . | CASSLYTGGNTIYF | TGTGCCAGCAGCCTGTACACAGGTGGAAACACCATATATTTT
few | TRBJ2-2 | TRBV5-8 | . | CASSPRRLDYTGELFF | TGTGCCAGCAGCCCTCGCCGACTAGACTACACCGGGGAGCTGTTTTTT
few | TRBJ2-1 | TRBV29-1 | . | CSAPTRHSYNEQFF | TGCAGCGCCCCGACACGACACTCCTACAATGAGCAGTTCTTC
few | TRBJ2-5 | TRBV20-1 | TRBD2 | CSAPPTSVQTQYF | TGCAGTGCTCCGCCGACTAGCGTTCAGACCCAGTACTTC
. | TRBJ1-2 | TRBV10-3 | TRBD1 | CAIAGQGAHGYTF | TGTGCCATCGCGGGACAGGGGGCGCATGGCTACACCTTC
. | TRBJ2-2 | TRBV7-9 | . | CASSLASSLPSDTGELFF | TGTGCCAGCAGCTTAGCGTCAAGTCTCCCTTCGGACACCGGGGAGCTGTTTTTT